This T cell receptor beta chain was identified during a study of blood T cell repertoires in COVID-19. At the level of the study: Spain, Italy and the United States supplied samples that represented acute and convalescent COVID-19.

Those who participated ranged in age from roughly 18 to 89 years and resided in about two dozen US areas. Participants' own reports of clinical history determined their cohort assignment. The CDR3 contains 17 residues. CDR1 SQVTM and CDR2 ANQGSEA come from the germline V gene. V lost 4 bases, J lost 1 base, and 14 bases stayed unmatched. In the authors' methods: Counts of nucleated cells, estimated from reference gene primer amplification, were obtained. Libraries were prepared by immunoSEQ multiplex PCR; TCRdb keeps only in-frame clonotypes and omits some of them. For V, J and clone size, that table is used; D and trimming come from the DNA. Seen here are 300,000 to 400,000 clones, approximately 87% observed once, and the top ten hold 0.95% to 1%.

The V call is TRBV29-1, the J call TRBJ1-1; TRBD1 matches at 8 bases. The sample taken for sequencing was PBMCs or T cells enriched from blood (not recorded which). The sequence derives from a woman in her thirties with acute COVID-19. The CDR3, as DNA: TGCAGCGTTGTGGCAGGTGACAGGGGAATAAGGAACACTGAAGCTTTCTTT. This encodes CSVVAGDRGIRNTEAFF.